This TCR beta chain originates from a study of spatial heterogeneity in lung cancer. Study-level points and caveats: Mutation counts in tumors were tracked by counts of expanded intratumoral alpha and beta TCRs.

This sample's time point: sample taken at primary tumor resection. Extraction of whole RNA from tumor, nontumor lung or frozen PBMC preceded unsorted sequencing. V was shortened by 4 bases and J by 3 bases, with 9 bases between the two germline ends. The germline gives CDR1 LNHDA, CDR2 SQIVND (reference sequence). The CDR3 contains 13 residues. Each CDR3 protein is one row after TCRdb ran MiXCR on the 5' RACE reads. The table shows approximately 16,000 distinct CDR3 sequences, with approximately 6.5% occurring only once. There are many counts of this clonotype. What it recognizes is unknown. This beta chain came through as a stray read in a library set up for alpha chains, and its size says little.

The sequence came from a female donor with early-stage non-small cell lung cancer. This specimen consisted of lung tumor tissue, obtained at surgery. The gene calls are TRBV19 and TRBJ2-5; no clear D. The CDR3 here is CASSRSAKETQYF. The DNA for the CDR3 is TGTGCCAGTAGTAGATCAGCGAAAGAGACCCAGTACTTC.